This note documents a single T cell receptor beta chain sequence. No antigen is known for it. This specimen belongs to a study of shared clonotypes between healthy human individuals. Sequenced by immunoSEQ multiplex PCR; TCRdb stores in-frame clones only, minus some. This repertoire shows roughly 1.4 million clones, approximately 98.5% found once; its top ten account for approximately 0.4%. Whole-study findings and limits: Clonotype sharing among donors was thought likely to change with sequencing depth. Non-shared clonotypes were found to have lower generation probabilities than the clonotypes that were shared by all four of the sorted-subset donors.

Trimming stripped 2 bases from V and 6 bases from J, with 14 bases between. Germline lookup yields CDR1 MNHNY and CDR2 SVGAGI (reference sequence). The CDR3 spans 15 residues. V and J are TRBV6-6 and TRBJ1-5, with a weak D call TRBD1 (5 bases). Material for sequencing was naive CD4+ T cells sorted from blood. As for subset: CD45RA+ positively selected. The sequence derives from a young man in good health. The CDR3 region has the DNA TGTGCCAGCAGTTACACGGGAGAGGGGCGTCAGCCCCAGCATTTT. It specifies CASSYTGEGRQPQHF.